This T cell receptor beta chain is drawn from a study of blood T cell repertoires in COVID-19. Germline loops: CDR1 LGHNA, CDR2 YSLEER. The ends lost 0 bases at V and 6 bases at J; junction bases unmatched: 3. The CDR3 spans 15 residues. Recovered status in Cohort 3 required two negative PCRs, clearance, or symptom resolution. Original data processing: It was from reference gene primer amplification that nucleated cell counts were estimated. Data came from immunoSEQ multiplex PCR; TCRdb stores just in-frame clones and leaves some out. The DNA gave D and trimming, while V, J and clone size come from that table. The table has a few hundred thousand clones, approximately 90% seen once; the top ten hold about 1.6%.

This clonotype was sampled from a middle-aged man who had recovered from COVID-19. The rearrangement uses TRBV4-3 and TRBJ2-3, with 10 positions matching TRBD2. The sample consisted of PBMCs or T cells enriched from blood (not recorded which). CDR3 region: CASSQEGLAWDTQYF. The CDR3 bases are TGCGCCAGCAGCCAAGAGGGACTAGCGTGGGATACGCAGTATTTT.